The TCR beta chain under discussion was sequenced for a study of blood T cell repertoires in COVID-19. Study summary: Acute and convalescent COVID-19 samples came from the United States, Italy and Spain. In each case, the material was cDNA or gDNA derived from T cells, B-cell-depleted T cells, or PBMCs.

Under the authors' procedure: Estimation of nucleated cell counts was performed using reference gene primer amplification. Profiling relied on immunoSEQ multiplex PCR, and the TCRdb table lists in-frame clones only, not all of them. That table furnishes V, J and clone size, whereas the DNA furnished D and trimming. Of some 360,000 clones listed, roughly nine tenths are singletons. The Seattle site enrolled patients during active infection and followed them longitudinally. A note on this clone: The junction and the germline gene differ at one end; a read error may be behind it.

The sequence was collected from a woman aged 55 to 70 with COVID-19, enrolled during active disease. The specimen sequenced was peripheral blood.

The CDR3 coding sequence is TGTGCCAGCAGTTTAAGGGTCAGCGGGACCAAGTACTTC. It is translated as CASSLRVSGTKYF. This rearrangement joins TRBV28 to TRBJ2-5; TRBD2 agrees at 7 bases. Germline V gene sequence: CDR1 MDHEN, CDR2 SYDVKM. The CDR3 runs to 13 residues. The entire variable domain, with the rest obtained from reference TRBV28 and TRBJ2-5, is as follows: DVKVTQSSRYLVKRTGEKVFLECVQDMDHENMFWYRQDPGLGLRLIYFSYDVKMKEKGDIPEGYSVSREKKERFSLILESASTNQTSMYLCASSLRVSGTKYFGPGTRLLVL.